This is a list of T cell receptor beta chains from one sample in a study of blood T cell repertoires in COVID-19. Using immunoSEQ multiplex PCR, the repertoire was profiled, and TCRdb retains in-frame clones only, with some absent. The sample includes 70,000 to 100,000 clones, just over 85% of them seen just once. Source material: peripheral blood. Receptors were obtained from a woman between 65 and 79 years old with acute or convalescent COVID-19. Both conserved end residues are trimmed from each CDR3. The order of the fields is J gene, V gene, CDR3 protein.

TRBJ1-2 | TRBV7-3 | ASSLLGGSGYT
TRBJ2-7 | TRBV5-1 | ASSLFSGASYEQY
TRBJ2-2 | TRBV19 | ASAYPREGLDTGELF
TRBJ1-5 | TRBV19 | ASSTGDSSNQPQH
TRBJ2-1 | TRBV28 | ASSRLAGVNEQF
TRBJ2-1 | TRBV5-1 | ASSLTSGETSYNEQF
TRBJ2-4 | TRBV3-1/TRBV3-2 | ASSAFSGGAKNIQY
TRBJ2-1 | TRBV30 | AWSPRGSGSGNEQF
TRBJ1-5 | TRBV18 | ASSPRGGNQPQH
TRBJ2-7 | TRBV28 | ASSYGGSGYEQY
TRBJ1-2 | TRBV7-8 | ASSGQGAPAGYT
TRBJ2-5 | TRBV5-1 | ASSLVGQGKETQY
TRBJ1-1 | TRBV2 | ASTDRDTEAF
TRBJ2-7 | TRBV4-1 | ASSQDPGGNYEQY
TRBJ2-1 | TRBV5-1 | ASSFGDRDYNEQF
TRBJ1-2 | TRBV2 | ASGKQGARYGYT
TRBJ2-1 | TRBV9 | ASGGGGANEQF
TRBJ2-3 | TRBV7-3 | ASSSPNTDTQY
TRBJ2-2 | TRBV5-6 | ASTGTSGRANTGELF
TRBJ1-6 | TRBV28 | ASSTGQGNSPLH
TRBJ2-2 | TRBV19 | ASSIRTSGRSRTGELF
TRBJ1-1 | TRBV12-3/TRBV12-4 | ASSTTGGVAF
TRBJ1-6 | TRBV10-2 | ASQDPRGRAGSPLH
TRBJ1-6 | TRBV28 | ASSFVFAGLISSSLALH
TRBJ2-7 | TRBV7-9 | ASSFLTAYEQY
TRBJ2-5 | TRBV19 | ASSTGQRLEETQY
TRBJ1-4 | TRBV10-3 | AISGHGQNEKLF
TRBJ2-1 | TRBV10-3 | AISESPPGLFSYNEQF
TRBJ2-1 | TRBV19 | ASRQTSGSLSYNEQF
TRBJ2-3 | TRBV3-1/TRBV3-2 | ASSHVPAGETDTQY
TRBJ2-1 | TRBV7-3 | ASSLEGTPQF
TRBJ2-3 | TRBV29-1 | SVTLAGGSDTQY
TRBJ2-7 | TRBV3-1/TRBV3-2 | ASSRARTEAYEQY
TRBJ2-1 | TRBV6-5 | ASTRTPDTNEQF
TRBJ2-2 | TRBV27 | ASSWGVAGYGELF
TRBJ2-1 | TRBV5-1 | ASSSGLTPKRDNEQF
TRBJ2-5 | TRBV6-1 | ASSEGGTGTQETQY
TRBJ2-1 | TRBV27 | ASSLGANSYNEQF
TRBJ1-1 | TRBV7-9 | ASSIDMNTEAF
TRBJ1-6 | TRBV4-2 | ASSQEAGSGSPLH
TRBJ2-7 | TRBV5-1 | ASSPAGWGNSNEQY
TRBJ2-7 | TRBV4-2 | ASSLHSDIGFEQY
TRBJ2-3 | TRBV5-8 | ASSLDGTGLDTQY
TRBJ2-3 | TRBV5-1 | ASSKGRGLAGEKDTQY
TRBJ2-2 | TRBV5-4 | ASSPPGQGARTGELF
TRBJ1-5 | TRBV5-1 | ASSLYFWSDRSYSNQPQH
TRBJ1-3 | TRBV18 | ASSPPGTASSGNTIY
TRBJ2-5 | TRBV3-1/TRBV3-2 | ASSNGGTSGNYQETQY
TRBJ1-1 | TRBV24-1 | ATSDGRENTEAF
TRBJ1-2 | TRBV24-1 | ATSGRRKDRNYGYT
TRBJ1-6 | TRBV19 | ASRIQGDSPLH